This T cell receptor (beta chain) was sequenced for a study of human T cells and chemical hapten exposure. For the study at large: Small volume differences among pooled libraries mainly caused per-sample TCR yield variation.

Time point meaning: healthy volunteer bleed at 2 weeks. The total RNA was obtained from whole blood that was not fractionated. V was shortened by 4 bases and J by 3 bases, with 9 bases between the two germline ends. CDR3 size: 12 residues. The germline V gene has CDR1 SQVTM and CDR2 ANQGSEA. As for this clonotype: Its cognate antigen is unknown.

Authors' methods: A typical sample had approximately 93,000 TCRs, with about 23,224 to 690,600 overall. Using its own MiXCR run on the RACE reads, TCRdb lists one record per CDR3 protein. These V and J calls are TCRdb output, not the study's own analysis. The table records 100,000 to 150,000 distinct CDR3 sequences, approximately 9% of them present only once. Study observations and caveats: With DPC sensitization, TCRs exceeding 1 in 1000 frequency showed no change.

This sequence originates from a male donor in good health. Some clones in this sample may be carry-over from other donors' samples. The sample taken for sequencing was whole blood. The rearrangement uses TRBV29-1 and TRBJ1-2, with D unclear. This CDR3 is CSVVNGDYGYTF. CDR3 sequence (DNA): TGCAGCGTTGTCAACGGGGACTATGGCTACACCTTC.